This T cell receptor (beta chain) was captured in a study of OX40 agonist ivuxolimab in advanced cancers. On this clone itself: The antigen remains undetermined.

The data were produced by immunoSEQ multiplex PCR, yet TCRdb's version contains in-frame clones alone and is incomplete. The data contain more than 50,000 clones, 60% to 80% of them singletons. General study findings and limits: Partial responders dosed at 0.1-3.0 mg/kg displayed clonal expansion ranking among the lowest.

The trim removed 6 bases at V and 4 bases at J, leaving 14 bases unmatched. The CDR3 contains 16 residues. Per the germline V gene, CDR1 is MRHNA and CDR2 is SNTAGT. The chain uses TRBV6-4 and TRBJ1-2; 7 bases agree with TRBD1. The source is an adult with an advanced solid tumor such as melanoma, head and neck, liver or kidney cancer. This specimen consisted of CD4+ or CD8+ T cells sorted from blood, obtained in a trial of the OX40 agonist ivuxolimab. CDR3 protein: CASRRHPGTATYGYTF. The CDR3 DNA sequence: TGTGCCAGCAGACGCCATCCCGGGACAGCGACCTATGGCTACACCTTC.